Below, one TCR beta chain is given with its context. Antigen: not known. Here immunoSEQ multiplex PCR was the method, and the copy in TCRdb shows in-frame clones only, minus some. The sample holds about 96,000 clones, 85% to 90% seen once. In germline, CDR1 is MDHEN, CDR2 SYDVKM. V lost 5 bases and J 6 bases, leaving 14 bases between the germline ends. This CDR3 spans 14 amino acids. This sample stems from a study of T cell responses to AZD1222 COVID-19 vaccine. Study-wide points: Rises in breadth and depth of Spike-specific TCRs came after two AZD1222 doses. Clonal diversity was possibly underestimated; the donors were predominantly white British and more often female.

The TCR sequence derives from an adult in good health. The sample in question was peripheral blood, obtained on day 0 of AZD1222 vaccination. This chain joins TRBV28 and TRBJ2-1; D is perhaps TRBD1 or TRBD2 (6 bases each). CDR3 sequence reads: CASSQGGGGNEQFF. The CDR3, as DNA: TGTGCCAGCAGTCAGGGCGGAGGGGGCAATGAGCAGTTCTTC.